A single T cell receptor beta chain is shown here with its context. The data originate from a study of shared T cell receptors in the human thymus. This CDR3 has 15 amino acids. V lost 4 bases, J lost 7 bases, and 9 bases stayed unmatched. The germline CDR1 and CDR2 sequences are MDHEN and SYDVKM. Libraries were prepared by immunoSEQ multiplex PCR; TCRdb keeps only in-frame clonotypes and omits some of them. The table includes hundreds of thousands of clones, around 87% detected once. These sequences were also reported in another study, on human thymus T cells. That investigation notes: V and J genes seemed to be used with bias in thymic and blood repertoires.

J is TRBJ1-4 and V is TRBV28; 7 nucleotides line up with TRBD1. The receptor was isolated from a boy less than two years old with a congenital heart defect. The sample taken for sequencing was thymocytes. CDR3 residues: CASSWGRGPGEKLFF. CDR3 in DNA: TGTGCCAGCAGTTGGGGAAGGGGGCCGGGTGAAAAACTGTTTTTT.